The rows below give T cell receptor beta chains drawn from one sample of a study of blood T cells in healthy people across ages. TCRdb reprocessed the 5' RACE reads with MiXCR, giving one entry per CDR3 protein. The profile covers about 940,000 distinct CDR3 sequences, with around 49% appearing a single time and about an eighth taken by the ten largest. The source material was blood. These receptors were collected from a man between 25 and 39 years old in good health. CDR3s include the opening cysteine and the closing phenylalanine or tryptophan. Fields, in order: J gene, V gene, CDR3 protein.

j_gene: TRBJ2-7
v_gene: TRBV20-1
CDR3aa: CSARVRGASGGAGYEQYF

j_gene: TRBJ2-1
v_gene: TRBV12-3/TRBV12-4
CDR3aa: CASTLRLGQGSSYNEQFF

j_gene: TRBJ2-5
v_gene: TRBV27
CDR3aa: CASSFGDLQETQYF

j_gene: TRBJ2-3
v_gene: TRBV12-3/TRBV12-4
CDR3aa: CASSLAVSDTQYF

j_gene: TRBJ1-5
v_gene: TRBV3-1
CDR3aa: CASSQDGSGGQPQHF

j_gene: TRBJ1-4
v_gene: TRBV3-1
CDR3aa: CASSQDPGGNEKLFF

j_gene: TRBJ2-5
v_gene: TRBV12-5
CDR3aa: CASGPGQEQETQYF

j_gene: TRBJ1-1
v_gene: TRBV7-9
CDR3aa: CASQTGESPGTFF

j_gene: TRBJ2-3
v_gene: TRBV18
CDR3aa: CASSPDGYTDTQYF

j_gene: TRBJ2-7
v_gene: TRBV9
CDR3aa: CASSVVSSSDNEQYF

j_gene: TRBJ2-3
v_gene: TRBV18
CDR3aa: CASSPPNPPVRGGLDAQYF

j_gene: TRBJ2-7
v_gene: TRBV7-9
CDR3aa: CASSGASLLTYEQYF

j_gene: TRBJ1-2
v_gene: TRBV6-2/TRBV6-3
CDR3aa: CASTRLMTGGGPLFYGYTF